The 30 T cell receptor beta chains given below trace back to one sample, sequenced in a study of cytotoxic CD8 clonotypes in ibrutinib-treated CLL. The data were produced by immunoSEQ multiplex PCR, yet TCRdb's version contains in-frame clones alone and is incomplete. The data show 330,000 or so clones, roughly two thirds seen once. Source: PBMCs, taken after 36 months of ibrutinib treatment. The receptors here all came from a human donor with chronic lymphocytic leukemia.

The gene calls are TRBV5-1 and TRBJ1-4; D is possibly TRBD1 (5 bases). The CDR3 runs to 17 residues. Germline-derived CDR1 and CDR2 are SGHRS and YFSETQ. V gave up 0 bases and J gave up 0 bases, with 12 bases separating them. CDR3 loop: CASSLATGEPTNEKLFF. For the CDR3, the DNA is TGCGCCAGCAGCTTGGCTACGGGGGAACCAACTAATGAAAAACTGTTTTTT.

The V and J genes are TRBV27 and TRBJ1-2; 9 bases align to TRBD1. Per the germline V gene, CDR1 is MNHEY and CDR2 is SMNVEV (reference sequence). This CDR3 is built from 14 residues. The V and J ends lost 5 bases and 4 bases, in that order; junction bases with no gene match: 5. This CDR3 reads CASSRRQGGYGYTF. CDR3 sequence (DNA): TGTGCCAGCAGTCGCCGACAGGGGGGCTATGGCTACACCTTC.

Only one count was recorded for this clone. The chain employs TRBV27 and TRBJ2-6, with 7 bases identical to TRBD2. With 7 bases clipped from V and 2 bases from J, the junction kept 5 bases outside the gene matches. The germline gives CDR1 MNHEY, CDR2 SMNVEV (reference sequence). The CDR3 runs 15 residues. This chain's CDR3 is CASTGGRAGANVLTF. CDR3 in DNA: TGTGCCAGCACTGGGGGGAGGGCTGGGGCCAACGTCCTGACTTTC.

Here the CDR3 reads CASSYLGTGPREQYF. As DNA, the CDR3 is TGTGCCAGCAGTTACTTGGGGACAGGCCCTCGGGAGCAGTACTTC. The chain links TRBV6-6 to TRBJ2-7; 8 bases line up with TRBD1. V shed 1 base and J 7 bases; nucleotides not matched to a gene: 9. This CDR3 has 15 residues. Germline V lookup: CDR1 MNHNY, CDR2 SVGAGI (reference sequence).

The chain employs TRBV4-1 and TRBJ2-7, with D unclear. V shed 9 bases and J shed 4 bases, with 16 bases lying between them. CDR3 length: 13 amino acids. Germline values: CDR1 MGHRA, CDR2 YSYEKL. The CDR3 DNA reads TGCGCCAGTCGCCGGACCATCGGGTACGAGCAGTACTTC. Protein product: CASRRTIGYEQYF.

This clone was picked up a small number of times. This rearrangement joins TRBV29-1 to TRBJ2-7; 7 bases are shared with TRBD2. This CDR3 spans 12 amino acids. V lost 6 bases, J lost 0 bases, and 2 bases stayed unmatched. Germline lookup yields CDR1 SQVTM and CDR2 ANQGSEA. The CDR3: CSVRGSSYEQYF. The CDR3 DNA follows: TGCAGCGTGCGGGGGAGCTCCTACGAGCAGTACTTC.

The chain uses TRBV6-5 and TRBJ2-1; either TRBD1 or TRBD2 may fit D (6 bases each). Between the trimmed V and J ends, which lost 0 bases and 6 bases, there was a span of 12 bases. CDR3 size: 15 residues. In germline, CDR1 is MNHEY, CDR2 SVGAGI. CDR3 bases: TGTGCCAGCAGTTACTCCCGGAGGGGGGTCAATGAGCAGTTCTTC. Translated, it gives CASSYSRRGVNEQFF.

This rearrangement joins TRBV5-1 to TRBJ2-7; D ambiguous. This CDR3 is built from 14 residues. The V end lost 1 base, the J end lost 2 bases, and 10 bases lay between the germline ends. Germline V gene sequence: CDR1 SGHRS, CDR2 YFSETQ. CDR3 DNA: TGCGCCAGCAGCTTGTCGGTTTTAACCTACGAGCAGTACTTC. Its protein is CASSLSVLTYEQYF.

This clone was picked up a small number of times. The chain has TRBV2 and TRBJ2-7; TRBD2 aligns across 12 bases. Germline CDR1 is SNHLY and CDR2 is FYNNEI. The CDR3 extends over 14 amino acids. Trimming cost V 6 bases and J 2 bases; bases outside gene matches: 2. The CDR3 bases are TGTGCCAGCAGGCGGACTAGCGGGGCCTACGAGCAGTACTTC. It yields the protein CASRRTSGAYEQYF.

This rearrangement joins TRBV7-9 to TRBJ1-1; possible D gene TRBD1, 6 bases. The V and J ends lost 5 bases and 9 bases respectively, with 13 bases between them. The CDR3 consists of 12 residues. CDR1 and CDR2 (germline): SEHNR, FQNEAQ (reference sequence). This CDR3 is CASSPWDNQAFF. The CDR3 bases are TGTGCCAGCAGCCCTTGGGACAATCAAGCTTTCTTT.

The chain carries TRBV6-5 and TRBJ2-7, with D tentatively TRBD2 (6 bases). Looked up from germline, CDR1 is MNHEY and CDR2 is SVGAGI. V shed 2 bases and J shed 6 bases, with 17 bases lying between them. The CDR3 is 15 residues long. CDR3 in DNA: TGTGCCAGCAGTTACGAAGTCCCCCGGGAGCGCGAGCAGTACTTC. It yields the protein CASSYEVPREREQYF.

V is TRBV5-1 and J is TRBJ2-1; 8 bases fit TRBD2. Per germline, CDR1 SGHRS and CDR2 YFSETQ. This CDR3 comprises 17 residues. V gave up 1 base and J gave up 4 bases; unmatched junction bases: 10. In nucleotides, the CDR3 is TGCGCCAGCAGCTTGTCCCCGAGCGGGGGTTCTTACAATGAGCAGTTCTTC. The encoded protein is CASSLSPSGGSYNEQFF. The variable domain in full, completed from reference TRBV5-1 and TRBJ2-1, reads KAGVTQTPRYLIKTRGQQVTLSCSPISGHRSVSWYQQTPGQGLQFLFEYFSETQRNKGNFPGRFSGRQFSNSRSEMNVSTLELGDSALYLCASSLSPSGGSYNEQFFGPGTRLTVL.

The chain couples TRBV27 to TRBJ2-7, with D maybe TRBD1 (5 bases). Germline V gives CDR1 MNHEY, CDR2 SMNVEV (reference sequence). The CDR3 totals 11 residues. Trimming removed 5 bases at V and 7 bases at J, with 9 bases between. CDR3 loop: CASSRGHEQYF. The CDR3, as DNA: TGTGCCAGCAGTCGAGGACATGAGCAGTACTTC.

The DNA for the CDR3 is TGCGCCAGCAGCCAGGGGCAGCGGGGCACAGATACGCAGTATTTT. As protein: CASSQGQRGTDTQYF. The chain has TRBV5-1 and TRBJ2-3; D possibly uses TRBD1 or TRBD2 (6 bases each). The CDR3 has 15 residues. Looked up from germline, CDR1 is SGHRS and CDR2 is YFSETQ. V shed 4 bases and J shed 1 base, with 13 bases lying between them.

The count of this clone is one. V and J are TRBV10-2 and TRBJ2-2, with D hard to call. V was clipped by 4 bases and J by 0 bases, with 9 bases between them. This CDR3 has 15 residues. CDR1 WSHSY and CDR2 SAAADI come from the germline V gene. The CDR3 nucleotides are TGCGCCAGCAGTGCGTCTAGTACGAACACCGGGGAGCTGTTTTTT. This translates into CASSASSTNTGELFF.

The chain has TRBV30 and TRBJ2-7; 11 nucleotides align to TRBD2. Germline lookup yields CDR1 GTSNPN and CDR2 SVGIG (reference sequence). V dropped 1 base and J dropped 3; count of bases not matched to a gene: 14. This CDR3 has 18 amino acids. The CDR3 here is CAWSDHIAGGNEGYEQYF. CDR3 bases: TGTGCCTGGAGTGACCATATAGCGGGGGGGAATGAGGGCTACGAGCAGTACTTC.

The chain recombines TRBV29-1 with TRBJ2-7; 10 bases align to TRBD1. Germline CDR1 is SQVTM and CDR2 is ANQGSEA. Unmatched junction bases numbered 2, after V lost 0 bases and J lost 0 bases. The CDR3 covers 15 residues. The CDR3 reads CSVEDWTGGSYEQYF. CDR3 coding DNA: TGCAGCGTTGAAGATTGGACAGGGGGCTCCTACGAGCAGTACTTC.

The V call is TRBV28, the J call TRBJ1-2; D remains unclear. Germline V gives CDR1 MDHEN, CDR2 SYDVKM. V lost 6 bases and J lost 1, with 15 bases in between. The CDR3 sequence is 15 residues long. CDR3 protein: CASRRPSVDNYGYTF. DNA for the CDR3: TGTGCCAGCAGACGGCCTTCAGTCGATAACTATGGCTACACCTTC.

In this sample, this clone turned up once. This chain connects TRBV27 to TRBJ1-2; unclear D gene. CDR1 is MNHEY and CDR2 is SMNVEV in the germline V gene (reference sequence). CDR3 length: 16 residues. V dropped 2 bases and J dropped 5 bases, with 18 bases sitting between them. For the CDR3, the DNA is TGTGCCAGCAGTTTAATGGCTACGGGCGGGTATTATGGCTACACCTTC. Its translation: CASSLMATGGYYGYTF.

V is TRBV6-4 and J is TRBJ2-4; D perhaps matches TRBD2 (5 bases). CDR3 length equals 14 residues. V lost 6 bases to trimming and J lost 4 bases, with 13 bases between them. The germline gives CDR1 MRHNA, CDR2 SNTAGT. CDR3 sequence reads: CASSTPRVKNIQYF. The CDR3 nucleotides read TGTGCCAGCAGCACCCCGCGGGTTAAAAACATTCAGTACTTC.

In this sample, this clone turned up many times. The CDR3 spells CAIRAGLSYGYTF. The CDR3 DNA reads as TGTGCCATCCGGGCAGGGCTGAGCTATGGCTACACCTTC. This sequence joins TRBV10-3 and TRBJ1-2; weak D call: TRBD1 (5 bases). V lost 8 bases, J lost 4 bases, and 14 bases lay in between. The CDR3 contains 13 residues. Looked up from germline, CDR1 is ENHRY and CDR2 is SYGVKD.

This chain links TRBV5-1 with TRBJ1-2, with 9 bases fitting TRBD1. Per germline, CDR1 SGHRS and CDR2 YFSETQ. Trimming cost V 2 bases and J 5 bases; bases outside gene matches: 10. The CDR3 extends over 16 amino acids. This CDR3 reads CASSLHQDRGVYGYTF. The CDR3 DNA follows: TGCGCCAGCAGCTTACATCAGGACAGGGGCGTTTATGGCTACACCTTC.

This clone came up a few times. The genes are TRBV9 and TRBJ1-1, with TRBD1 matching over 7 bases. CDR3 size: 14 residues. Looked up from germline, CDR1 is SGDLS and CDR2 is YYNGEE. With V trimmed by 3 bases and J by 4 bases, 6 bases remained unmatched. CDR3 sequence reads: CASSDRQGSTEAFF. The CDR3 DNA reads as TGTGCCAGCAGCGACCGACAGGGAAGCACTGAAGCTTTCTTT.

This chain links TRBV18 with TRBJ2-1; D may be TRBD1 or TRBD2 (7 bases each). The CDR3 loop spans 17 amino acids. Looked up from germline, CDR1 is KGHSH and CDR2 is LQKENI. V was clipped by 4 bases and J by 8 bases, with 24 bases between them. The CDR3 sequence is CASSRSTSGGGGDEQFF. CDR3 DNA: TGTGCCAGCTCACGCTCGACTTCAGGGGGAGGGGGCGATGAGCAGTTCTTC.

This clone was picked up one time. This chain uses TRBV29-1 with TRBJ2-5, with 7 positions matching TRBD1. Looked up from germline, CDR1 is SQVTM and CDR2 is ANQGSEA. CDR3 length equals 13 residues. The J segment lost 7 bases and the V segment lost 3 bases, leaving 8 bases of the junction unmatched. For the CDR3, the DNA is TGCAGCGTTGATTCGGACAGGACGGCGACCCAGTACTTC. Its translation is CSVDSDRTATQYF. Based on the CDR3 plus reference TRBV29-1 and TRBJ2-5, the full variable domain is SAVISQKPSRDICQRGTSLTIQCQVDSQVTMMFWYRQQPGQSLTLIATANQGSEATYESGFVIDKFPISRPNLTFSTLTVSNMSPEDSSIYLCSVDSDRTATQYFGPGTRLLVL.

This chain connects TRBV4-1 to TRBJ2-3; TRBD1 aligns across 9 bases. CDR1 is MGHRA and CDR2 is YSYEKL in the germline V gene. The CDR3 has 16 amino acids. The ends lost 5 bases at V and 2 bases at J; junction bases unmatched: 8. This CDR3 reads CASSRRDRETTDTQYF. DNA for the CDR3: TGCGCCAGCAGCAGACGGGACAGGGAGACCACAGATACGCAGTATTTT.

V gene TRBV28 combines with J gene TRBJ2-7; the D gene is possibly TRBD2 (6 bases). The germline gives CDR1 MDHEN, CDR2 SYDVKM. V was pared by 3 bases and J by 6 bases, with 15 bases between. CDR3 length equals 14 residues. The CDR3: CASSFIRDSREQYF. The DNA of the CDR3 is TGTGCCAGCAGTTTTATCAGGGACTCTCGCGAGCAGTACTTC.

This CDR3 reads CASSLLSVGGPYEQYF. DNA of the CDR3: TGCGCCAGCAGCTTGTTATCGGTGGGAGGGCCATACGAGCAGTACTTC. The chain couples TRBV5-1 to TRBJ2-7, with 7 positions matching TRBD2. This CDR3 spans 16 amino acids. Germline lookup yields CDR1 SGHRS and CDR2 YFSETQ. Trimming at V came to 1 base and at J to 4 bases, leaving 11 bases not matched to a gene.

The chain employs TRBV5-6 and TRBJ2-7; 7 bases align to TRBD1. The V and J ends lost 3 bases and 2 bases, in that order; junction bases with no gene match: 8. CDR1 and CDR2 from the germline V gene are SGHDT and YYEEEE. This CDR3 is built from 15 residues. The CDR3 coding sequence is TGTGCCAGCAGCTCTTGGTCACAGGGGCCCTACGAGCAGTACTTC. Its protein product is CASSSWSQGPYEQYF.

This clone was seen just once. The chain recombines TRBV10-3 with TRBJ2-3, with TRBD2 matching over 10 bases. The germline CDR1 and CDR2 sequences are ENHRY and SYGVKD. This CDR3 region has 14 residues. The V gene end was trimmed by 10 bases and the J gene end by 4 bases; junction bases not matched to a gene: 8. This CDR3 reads CASSSGSKADTQYF. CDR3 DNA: TGTGCCAGTTCTAGCGGGAGCAAGGCAGATACGCAGTATTTT.